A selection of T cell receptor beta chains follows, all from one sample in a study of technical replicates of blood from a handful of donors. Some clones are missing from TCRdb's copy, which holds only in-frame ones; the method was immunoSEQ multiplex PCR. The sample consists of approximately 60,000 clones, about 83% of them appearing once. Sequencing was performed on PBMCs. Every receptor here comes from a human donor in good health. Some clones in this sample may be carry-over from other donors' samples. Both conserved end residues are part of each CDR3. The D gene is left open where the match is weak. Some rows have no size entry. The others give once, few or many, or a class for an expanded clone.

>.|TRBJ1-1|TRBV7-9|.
CASSLARGRLNTEAFF
TGTGCCAGCAGCTTAGCGCGCGGCCGTTTGAACACTGAAGCTTTCTTT
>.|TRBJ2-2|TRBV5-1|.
CASRPGRTPNTGELFF
TGCGCCAGCAGGCCGGGGAGGACCCCGAACACCGGGGAGCTGTTTTTT
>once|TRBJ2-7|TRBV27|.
CASANGQHTYEQYF
TGTGCCAGCGCAAACGGACAGCATACCTACGAGCAGTACTTC
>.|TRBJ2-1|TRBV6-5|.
CASSPRGGPYNEQFF
TGTGCCAGCAGTCCTCGGGGAGGACCGTACAATGAGCAGTTCTTC
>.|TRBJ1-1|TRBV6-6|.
CASSYSGVTEAFF
TGTGCCAGCAGTTACTCAGGGGTCACTGAAGCTTTCTTT
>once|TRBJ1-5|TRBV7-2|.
CASSLDGLNQPQHF
TGTGCCAGCAGCTTAGACGGACTCAATCAGCCCCAGCATTTT
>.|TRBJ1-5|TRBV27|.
CASSLRGLNQPQHF
TGTGCCAGCAGTTTAAGGGGGTTAAATCAGCCCCAGCATTTT
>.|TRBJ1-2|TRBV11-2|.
CASSLDWTVYGYTF
TGTGCCAGCAGCTTAGATTGGACAGTCTATGGCTACACCTTC
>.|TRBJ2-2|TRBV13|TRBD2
CASSPSGTSGAANTGELFF
TGTGCCAGCAGCCCGTCCGGGACTAGCGGAGCAGCGAACACCGGGGAGCTGTTTTTT
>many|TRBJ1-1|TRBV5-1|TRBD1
CASSLAKTGGGHTEAFF
TGCGCCAGCAGCTTGGCAAAAACAGGGGGGGGGCACACTGAAGCTTTCTTT
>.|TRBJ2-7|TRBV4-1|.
CASSPPGGSYEQYF
TGCGCCAGCAGCCCCCCCGGAGGATCCTACGAGCAGTACTTC
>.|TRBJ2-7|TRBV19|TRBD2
CASSIGLAGATIQYF
TGTGCCAGTAGTATAGGGCTAGCGGGGGCGACGATCCAGTACTTC
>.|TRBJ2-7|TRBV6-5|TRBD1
CASSPSGGQGYEQYF
TGTGCCAGCAGTCCCTCCGGCGGACAGGGCTACGAGCAGTACTTC
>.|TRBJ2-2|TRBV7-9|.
CASSLTGNTGELFF
TGTGCCAGCAGCTTAACGGGGAACACCGGGGAGCTGTTTTTT
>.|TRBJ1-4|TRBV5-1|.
CASSLRVEEKLFF
TGCGCCAGCAGCTTGCGGGTAGAGGAAAAACTGTTTTTT
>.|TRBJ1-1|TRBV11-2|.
CASSLDFGGTEAFF
TGTGCCAGCAGCTTAGATTTCGGGGGCACTGAAGCTTTCTTT
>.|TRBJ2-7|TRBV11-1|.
CASSSAYEQYF
TGTGCCAGCAGTTCCGCCTACGAGCAGTACTTC
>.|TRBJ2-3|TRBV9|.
CASSVEGRAPDTQYF
TGTGCCAGCAGCGTAGAGGGCAGGGCCCCAGATACGCAGTATTTT
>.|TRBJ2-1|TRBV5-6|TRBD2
CASSLGSGREQFF
TGTGCCAGCAGCTTAGGGAGCGGGAGGGAGCAGTTCTTC
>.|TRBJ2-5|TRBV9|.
CASTQGLREETQYF
TGTGCCAGCACCCAGGGACTGAGGGAAGAGACCCAGTACTTC
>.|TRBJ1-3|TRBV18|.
CASSPLLLGPGNTIYF
TGTGCCAGCTCACCGCTGTTGCTGGGGCCTGGAAACACCATATATTTT
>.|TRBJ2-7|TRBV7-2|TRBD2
CASSLGLATRYEQYF
TGTGCCAGCAGCTTAGGACTAGCGACCCGTTACGAGCAGTACTTC
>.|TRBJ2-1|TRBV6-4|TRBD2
CASSDSPSGGVGEQFF
TGTGCCAGCAGTGACTCCCCTAGCGGGGGGGTAGGGGAGCAGTTCTTC
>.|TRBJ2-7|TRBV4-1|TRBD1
CASSQDPGQEYEQYF
TGCGCCAGCAGCCAAGATCCGGGACAGGAGTACGAGCAGTACTTC
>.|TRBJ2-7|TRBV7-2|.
CASSYREYYEQYF
TGTGCCAGCAGCTATCGGGAATACTACGAGCAGTACTTC
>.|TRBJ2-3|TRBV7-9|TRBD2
CASSSRLAELQGGDTQYF
TGTGCCAGCAGCTCCCGACTAGCGGAACTACAAGGGGGAGATACGCAGTATTTT
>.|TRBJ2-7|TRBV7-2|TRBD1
CASSPTGVVSYEQYF
TGTGCCAGCAGCCCGACAGGGGTTGTCTCCTACGAGCAGTACTTC
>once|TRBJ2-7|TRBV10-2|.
CASRPGTRAYEQYF
TGCGCCAGCAGACCGGGAACGAGGGCCTACGAGCAGTACTTC
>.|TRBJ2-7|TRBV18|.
CASSPDSSYEQYF
TGTGCCAGCTCACCGGACAGTTCCTACGAGCAGTACTTC
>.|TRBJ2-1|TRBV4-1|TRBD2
CASSPGLAASRDEQFF
TGCGCCAGCAGCCCGGGACTAGCGGCGTCAAGGGATGAGCAGTTCTTC
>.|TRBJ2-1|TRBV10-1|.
CASSGLGGGTKHNEQFF
TGCGCCAGCAGTGGGTTAGGGGGAGGGACGAAGCACAATGAGCAGTTCTTC
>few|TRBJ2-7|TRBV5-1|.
CASSSKTQEISYEQYF
TGCGCCAGCAGCTCAAAGACACAGGAAATCTCCTACGAGCAGTACTTC
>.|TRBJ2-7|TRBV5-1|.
CASSLVGLNYEQYF
TGCGCCAGCAGCTTAGTCGGACTCAACTACGAGCAGTACTTC
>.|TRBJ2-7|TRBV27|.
CASSSIGDSSYEQYF
TGTGCCAGCAGTTCTATCGGGGATTCGAGCTACGAGCAGTACTTC
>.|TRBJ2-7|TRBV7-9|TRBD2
CASSRTSGTYEQYF
TGTGCCAGCAGCCGGACTAGCGGAACCTACGAGCAGTACTTC
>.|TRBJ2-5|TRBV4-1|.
CASSRSGETQYF
TGCGCCAGCAGCCGGAGCGGGGAGACCCAGTACTTC
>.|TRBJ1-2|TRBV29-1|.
CSVVVEANYGYTF
TGCAGCGTTGTTGTAGAAGCTAACTATGGCTACACCTTC
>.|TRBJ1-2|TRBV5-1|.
CASSTGIANYGYTF
TGCGCCAGCAGCACAGGGATAGCTAACTATGGCTACACCTTC
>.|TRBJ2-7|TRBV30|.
CAWRGPARTNRYEQYF
TGTGCCTGGAGGGGGCCTGCGCGAACTAACCGTTACGAGCAGTACTTC
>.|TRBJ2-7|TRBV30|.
CAWSHLQGSYEQYF
TGTGCCTGGAGTCATCTCCAGGGCTCCTACGAGCAGTACTTC